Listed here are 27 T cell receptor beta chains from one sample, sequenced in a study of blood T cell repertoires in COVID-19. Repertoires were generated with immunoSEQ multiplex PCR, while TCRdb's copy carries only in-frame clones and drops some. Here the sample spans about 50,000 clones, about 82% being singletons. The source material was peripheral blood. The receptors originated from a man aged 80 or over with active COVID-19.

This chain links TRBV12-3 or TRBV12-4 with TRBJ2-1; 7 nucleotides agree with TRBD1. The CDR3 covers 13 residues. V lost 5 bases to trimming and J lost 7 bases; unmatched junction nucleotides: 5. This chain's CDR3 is CASSPRGPNEQFF. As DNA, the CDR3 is TGTGCCAGCAGTCCGAGGGGGCCGAATGAGCAGTTCTTC.

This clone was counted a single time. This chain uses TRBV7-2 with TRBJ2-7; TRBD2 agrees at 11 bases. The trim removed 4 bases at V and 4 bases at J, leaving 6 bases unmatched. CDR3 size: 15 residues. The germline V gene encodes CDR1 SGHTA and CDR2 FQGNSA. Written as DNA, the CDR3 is TGTGCCAGCAGCTCTCCGACTAGCGGGGCTTACGAGCAGTACTTC. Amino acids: CASSSPTSGAYEQYF.

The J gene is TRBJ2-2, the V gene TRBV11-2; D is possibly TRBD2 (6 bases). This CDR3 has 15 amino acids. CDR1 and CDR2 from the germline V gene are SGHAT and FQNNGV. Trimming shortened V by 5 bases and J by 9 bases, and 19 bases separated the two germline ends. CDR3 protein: CASSPQGGVSRELFF. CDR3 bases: TGTGCCAGCAGCCCCCAGGGCGGGGTTTCTAGGGAGCTGTTTTTT. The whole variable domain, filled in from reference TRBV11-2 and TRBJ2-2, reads EAGVAQSPRYKIIEKRQSVAFWCNPISGHATLYWYQQILGQGPKLLIQFQNNGVVDDSQLPKDRFSAERLKGVDSTLKIQPAKLEDSAVYLCASSPQGGVSRELFFGEGSRLTVL.

CDR3 protein: CASSLENEQFF. The CDR3 nucleotides are TGTGCCAGCAGTCTTGAGAATGAGCAGTTCTTC. The chain links TRBV6-5 to TRBJ2-1; no clear D. Per the germline V gene, CDR1 is MNHEY and CDR2 is SVGAGI. The CDR3 is 11 residues long. V was clipped by 5 bases and J by 7 bases, with 6 bases between them.

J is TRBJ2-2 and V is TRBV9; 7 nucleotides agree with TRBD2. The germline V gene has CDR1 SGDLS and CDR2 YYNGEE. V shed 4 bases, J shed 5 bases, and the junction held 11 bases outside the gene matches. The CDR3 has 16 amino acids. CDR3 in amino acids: CASSMPLGGSTGELFF. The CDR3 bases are TGTGCCAGCAGCATGCCTTTGGGGGGGTCAACCGGGGAGCTGTTTTTT.

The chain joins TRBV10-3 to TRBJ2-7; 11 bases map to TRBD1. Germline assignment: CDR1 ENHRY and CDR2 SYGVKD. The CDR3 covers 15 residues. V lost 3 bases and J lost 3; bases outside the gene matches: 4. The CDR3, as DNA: TGTGCCATCAGTGATTCCGGGACAGGGGGCTACGAGCAGTACTTC. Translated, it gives CAISDSGTGGYEQYF.

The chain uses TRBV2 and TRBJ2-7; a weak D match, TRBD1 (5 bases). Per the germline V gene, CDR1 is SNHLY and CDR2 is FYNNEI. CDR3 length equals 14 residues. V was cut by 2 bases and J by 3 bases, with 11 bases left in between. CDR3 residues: CASSERGASYEQYF. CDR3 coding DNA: TGTGCCAGCAGTGAAAGGGGTGCGAGCTACGAGCAGTACTTC.

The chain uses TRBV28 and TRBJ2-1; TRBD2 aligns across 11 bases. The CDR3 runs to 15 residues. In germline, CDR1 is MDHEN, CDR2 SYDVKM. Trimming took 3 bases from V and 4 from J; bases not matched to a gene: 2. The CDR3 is CASSFVAGGYNEQFF. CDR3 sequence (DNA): TGTGCCAGCAGTTTTGTAGCGGGGGGGTACAATGAGCAGTTCTTC.

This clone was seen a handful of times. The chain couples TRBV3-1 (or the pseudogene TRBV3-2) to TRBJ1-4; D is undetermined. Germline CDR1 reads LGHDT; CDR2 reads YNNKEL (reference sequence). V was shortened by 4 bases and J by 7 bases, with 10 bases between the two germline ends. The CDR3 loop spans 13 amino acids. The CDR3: CASSPLVGEKLFF. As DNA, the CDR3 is TGTGCCAGCAGCCCGCTCGTCGGTGAAAAACTGTTTTTT.

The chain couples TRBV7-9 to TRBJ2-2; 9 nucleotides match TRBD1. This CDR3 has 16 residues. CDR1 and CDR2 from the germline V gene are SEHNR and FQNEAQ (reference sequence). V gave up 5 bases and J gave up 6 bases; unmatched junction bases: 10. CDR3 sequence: CASSPTWDRVAGELFF. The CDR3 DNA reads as TGTGCCAGCAGCCCTACTTGGGACAGGGTTGCCGGGGAGCTGTTTTTT.

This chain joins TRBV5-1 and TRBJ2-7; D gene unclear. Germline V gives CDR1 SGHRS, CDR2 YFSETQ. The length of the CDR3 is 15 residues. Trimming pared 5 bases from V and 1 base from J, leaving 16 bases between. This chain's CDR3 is CASRMGPAGSYEQYF. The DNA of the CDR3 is TGCGCCAGCAGAATGGGCCCCGCAGGATCCTACGAGCAGTACTTC.

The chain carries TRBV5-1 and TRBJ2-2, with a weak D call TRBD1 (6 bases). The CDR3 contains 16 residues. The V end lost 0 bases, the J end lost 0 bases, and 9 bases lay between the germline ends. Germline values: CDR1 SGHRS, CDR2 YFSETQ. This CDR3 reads CASSLGTDSNTGELFF. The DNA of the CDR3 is TGCGCCAGCAGCTTGGGGACAGACTCGAACACCGGGGAGCTGTTTTTT.

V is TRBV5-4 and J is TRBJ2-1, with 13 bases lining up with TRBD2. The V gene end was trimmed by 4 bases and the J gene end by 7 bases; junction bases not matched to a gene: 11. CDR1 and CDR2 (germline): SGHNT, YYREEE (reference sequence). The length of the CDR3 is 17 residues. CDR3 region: CASSPPPGLAGTNEQFF. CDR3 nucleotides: TGTGCCAGCAGCCCTCCCCCGGGACTAGCGGGAACTAATGAGCAGTTCTTC.

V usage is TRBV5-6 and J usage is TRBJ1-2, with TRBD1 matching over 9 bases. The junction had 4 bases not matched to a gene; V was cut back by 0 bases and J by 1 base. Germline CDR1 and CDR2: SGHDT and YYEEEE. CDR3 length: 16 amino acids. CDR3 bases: TGTGCCAGCAGCTTGGGGACAGGGGTTTTTAACTATGGCTACACCTTC. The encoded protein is CASSLGTGVFNYGYTF.

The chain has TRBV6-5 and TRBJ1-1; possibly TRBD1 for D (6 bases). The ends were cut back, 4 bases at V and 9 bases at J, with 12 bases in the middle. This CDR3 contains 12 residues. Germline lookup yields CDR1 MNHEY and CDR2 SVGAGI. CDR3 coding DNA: TGTGCCAGCAGTTCCCGGGGGGCACAAGCTTTCTTT. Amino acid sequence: CASSSRGAQAFF.

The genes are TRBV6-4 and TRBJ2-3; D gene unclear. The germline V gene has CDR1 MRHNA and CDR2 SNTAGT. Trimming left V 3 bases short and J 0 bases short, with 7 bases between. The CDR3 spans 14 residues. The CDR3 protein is CASSELASTDTQYF. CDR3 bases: TGTGCCAGCAGTGAATTAGCTAGCACAGATACGCAGTATTTT.

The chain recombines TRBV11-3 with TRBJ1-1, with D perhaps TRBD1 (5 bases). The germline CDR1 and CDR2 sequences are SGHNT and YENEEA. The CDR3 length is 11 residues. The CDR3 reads CARREGTEAFF. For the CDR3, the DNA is TGTGCACGCAGGGAGGGCACTGAAGCTTTCTTT. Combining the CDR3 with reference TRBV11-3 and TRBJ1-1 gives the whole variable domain EAGVVQSPRYKIIEKKQPVAFWCNPISGHNTLYWYLQNLGQGPELLIRYENEEAVDDSQLPKDRFSAERLKGVDSTLKIQPAELGDSAVYLCARREGTEAFFGQGTRLTVV.

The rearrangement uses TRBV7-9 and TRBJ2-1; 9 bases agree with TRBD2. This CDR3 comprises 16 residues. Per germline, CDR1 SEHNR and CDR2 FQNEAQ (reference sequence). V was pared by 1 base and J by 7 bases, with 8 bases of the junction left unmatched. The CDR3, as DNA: TGTGCCAGCAGCTTAGGGGCGGGAGGGCCCCGAAATGAGCAGTTCTTC. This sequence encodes CASSLGAGGPRNEQFF. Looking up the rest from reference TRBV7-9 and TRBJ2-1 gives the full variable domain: DTGVSQNPRHKITKRGQNVTFRCDPISEHNRLYWYRQTLGQGPEFLTYFQNEAQLEKSRLLSDRFSAERPKGSFSTLEIQRTEQGDSAMYLCASSLGAGGPRNEQFFGPGTRLTVL.

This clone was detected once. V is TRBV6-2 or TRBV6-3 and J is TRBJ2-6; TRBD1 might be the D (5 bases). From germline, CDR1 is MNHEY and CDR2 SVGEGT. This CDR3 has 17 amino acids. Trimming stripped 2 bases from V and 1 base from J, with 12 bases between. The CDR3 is CASSYPGLRSGANVLTF. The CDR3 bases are TGTGCCAGCAGTTACCCAGGGTTGAGATCTGGGGCCAACGTCCTGACTTTC.

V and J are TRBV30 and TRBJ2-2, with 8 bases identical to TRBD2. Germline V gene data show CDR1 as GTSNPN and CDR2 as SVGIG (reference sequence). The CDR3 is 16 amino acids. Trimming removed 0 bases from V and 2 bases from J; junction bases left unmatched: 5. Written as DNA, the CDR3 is TGTGCCTGGAGTGTATACCTAGCGGGCAACACCGGGGAGCTGTTTTTT. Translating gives CAWSVYLAGNTGELFF.

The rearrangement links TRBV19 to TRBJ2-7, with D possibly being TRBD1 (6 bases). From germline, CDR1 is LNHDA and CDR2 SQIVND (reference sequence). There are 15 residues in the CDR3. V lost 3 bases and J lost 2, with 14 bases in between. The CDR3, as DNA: TGTGCCAGTAGTATTCTGGGGGCGCAGCCCTACGAGCAGTACTTC. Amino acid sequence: CASSILGAQPYEQYF.

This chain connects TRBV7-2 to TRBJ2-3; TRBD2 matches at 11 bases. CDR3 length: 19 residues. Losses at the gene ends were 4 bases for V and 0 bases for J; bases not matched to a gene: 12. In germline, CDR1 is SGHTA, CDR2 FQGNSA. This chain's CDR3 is CASSSKKPGLAASTDTQYF. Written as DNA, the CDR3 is TGTGCCAGCAGCTCGAAGAAACCGGGACTAGCGGCTAGCACAGATACGCAGTATTTT.

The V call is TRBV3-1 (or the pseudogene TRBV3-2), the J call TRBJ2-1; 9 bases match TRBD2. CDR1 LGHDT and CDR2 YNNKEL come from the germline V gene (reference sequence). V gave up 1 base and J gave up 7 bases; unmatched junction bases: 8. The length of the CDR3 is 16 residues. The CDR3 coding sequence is TGTGCCAGCAGCCAAGCGGTAGCGGGAGTTCTGAATGAGCAGTTCTTC. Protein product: CASSQAVAGVLNEQFF.

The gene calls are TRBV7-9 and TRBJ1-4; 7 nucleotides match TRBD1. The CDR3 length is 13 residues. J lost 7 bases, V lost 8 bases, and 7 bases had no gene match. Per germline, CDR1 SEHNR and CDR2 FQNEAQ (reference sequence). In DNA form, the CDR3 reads TGTGCCAGCCGCGACAGGGAAGGTGAAAAACTGTTTTTT. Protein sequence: CASRDREGEKLFF.

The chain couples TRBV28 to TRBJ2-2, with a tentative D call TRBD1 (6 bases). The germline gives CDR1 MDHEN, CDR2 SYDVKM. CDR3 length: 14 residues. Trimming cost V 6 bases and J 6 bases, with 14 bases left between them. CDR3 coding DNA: TGTGCCAGCAGCTCTCTAGGGGGAGCCGGGGAGCTGTTTTTT. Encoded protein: CASSSLGGAGELFF.

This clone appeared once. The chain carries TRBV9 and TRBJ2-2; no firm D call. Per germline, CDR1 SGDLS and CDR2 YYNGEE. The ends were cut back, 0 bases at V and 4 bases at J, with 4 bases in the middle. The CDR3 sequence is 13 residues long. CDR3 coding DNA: TGTGCCAGCAGCGTAGGGCCCACCGGGGAGCTGTTTTTT. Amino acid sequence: CASSVGPTGELFF.

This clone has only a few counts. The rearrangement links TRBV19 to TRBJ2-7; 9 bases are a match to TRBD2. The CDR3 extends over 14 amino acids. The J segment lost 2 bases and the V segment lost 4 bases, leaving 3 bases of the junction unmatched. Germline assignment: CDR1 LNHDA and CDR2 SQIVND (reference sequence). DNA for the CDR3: TGTGCCAGTAGTACACTAGCGGGCCCCTACGAGCAGTACTTC. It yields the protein CASSTLAGPYEQYF. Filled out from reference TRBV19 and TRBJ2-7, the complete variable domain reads DGGITQSPKYLFRKEGQNVTLSCEQNLNHDAMYWYRQDPGQGLRLIYYSQIVNDFQKGDIAEGYSVSREKKESFPLTVTSAQKNPTAFYLCASSTLAGPYEQYFGPGTRLTVT.